Following are 26 T cell receptor beta chains from one sample sequenced in a study of T cell changes during pregnancy in multiple sclerosis. The assay was immunoSEQ multiplex PCR, and TCRdb's table has in-frame clones only and misses some. The sample includes 35,000 to 50,000 clones, around nine tenths of them seen just once. Source: CD4+ T cells from peripheral blood mononuclear cells, taken in the first trimester of pregnancy. These TCRs come from a female donor with multiple sclerosis, enrolled in a pregnancy study.

The chain employs TRBV6-5 and TRBJ2-7; tentatively, D is TRBD2 (5 bases). The CDR3 length is 14 residues. Trimming took 9 bases from V and 0 from J, leaving 15 bases between them. Per germline, CDR1 MNHEY and CDR2 SVGAGI. The CDR3 loop reads CASRAPGSSYEQYF. DNA of the CDR3: TGTGCCAGTAGAGCACCGGGAAGCTCCTACGAGCAGTACTTC.

The rearrangement uses TRBV2 and TRBJ2-1, with 10 positions matching TRBD1. Germline V CDR1 and CDR2: SNHLY, FYNNEI. The CDR3 contains 15 residues. V was clipped by 3 bases and J by 4 bases; unmatched bases: 3. The CDR3 is CASSEDRGSYNEQFF. CDR3 DNA: TGTGCCAGCAGTGAGGACAGGGGGTCATACAATGAGCAGTTCTTC.

The chain is built from TRBV28 and TRBJ1-4, with TRBD1 as a possible D gene (5 bases). Germline values: CDR1 MDHEN, CDR2 SYDVKM. The CDR3 runs to 15 residues. Deletions cut 5 bases from V and 8 bases from J, with 18 bases between. The CDR3: CASSGWGGDGEKLFF. The CDR3 region has the DNA TGTGCCAGCAGTGGGTGGGGGGGGGATGGGGAAAAACTGTTTTTT.

V is TRBV6-5 and J is TRBJ1-1; the D gene is possibly TRBD1 (6 bases). Germline CDR1 MNHEY, CDR2 SVGAGI. The V end was cut by 6 bases, the J end by 12 bases, with 23 bases between. There are 14 residues in the CDR3. The CDR3 DNA reads as TGTGCCAGCAGCACTCGAGGGGGGGCCCCGATGACTTTCTTT. This encodes CASSTRGGAPMTFF.

This rearrangement joins TRBV30 to TRBJ1-5, with TRBD1 matching 8 bases. Per the germline V gene, CDR1 is GTSNPN and CDR2 is SVGIG (reference sequence). After removal of 5 bases from V and 6 bases from J, the junction contained 6 bases not matched to a gene. The CDR3 has 13 residues. The CDR3: CAWAQGESQPQHF. The CDR3 nucleotides read TGTGCCTGGGCACAGGGGGAAAGTCAGCCCCAGCATTTT.

The chain employs TRBV19 and TRBJ2-5; D not resolved. V lost 3 bases, J lost 2 bases, and 10 bases lay in between. The germline V gene has CDR1 LNHDA and CDR2 SQIVND (reference sequence). CDR3 length: 14 residues. As DNA, the CDR3 is TGTGCCAGTAGTATTATGGCCCAGCAAGAGACCCAGTACTTC. Encoded protein: CASSIMAQQETQYF.

Only one count was recorded for this clone. The V gene is TRBV5-6, the J gene TRBJ1-1; D perhaps matches TRBD1 (6 bases). Trimming stripped 7 bases from V and 6 bases from J, with 10 bases between. In germline, CDR1 is SGHDT, CDR2 YYEEEE. This CDR3 region has 11 residues. This CDR3 reads CASSQGPEAFF. The CDR3 DNA reads as TGTGCCAGCTCACAGGGTCCTGAAGCTTTCTTT.

This sequence joins TRBV7-9 and TRBJ2-7; 10 bases line up with TRBD2. V dropped 5 bases and J dropped 1; count of bases not matched to a gene: 8. The length of the CDR3 is 16 residues. The germline CDR1 and CDR2 sequences are SEHNR and FQNEAQ (reference sequence). The CDR3 reads CASSPIASGGSYEQYF. DNA of the CDR3: TGTGCCAGCAGCCCGATAGCTAGCGGGGGATCCTACGAGCAGTACTTC.

V and J are TRBV5-6 and TRBJ1-3; TRBD1 agrees at 8 bases. This CDR3 has 14 residues. Trimming removed 4 bases from V and 4 bases from J; junction bases left unmatched: 4. Germline CDR1 SGHDT, CDR2 YYEEEE. The CDR3 is CASSETGAGNTIYF. The CDR3 region has the DNA TGTGCCAGCAGCGAGACAGGGGCAGGAAACACCATATATTTT.

This chain links TRBV28 with TRBJ1-2; D gene ambiguous. Trimming removed 6 bases from V and 2 bases from J, with 10 bases in between. Germline CDR1 reads MDHEN; CDR2 reads SYDVKM. This CDR3 is 13 amino acids long. The CDR3 DNA is TGTGCCAGCAGCCTCCTCGGGAACTATGGCTACACCTTC. Its protein product is CASSLLGNYGYTF.

The chain couples TRBV11-3 to TRBJ2-5; TRBD1 matches 8 bases. With 1 base clipped from V and 1 base from J, the junction kept 2 bases outside the gene matches. Germline-derived CDR1 and CDR2 are SGHNT and YENEEA. There are 15 residues in the CDR3. The CDR3 sequence: CASSLAGQGQETQYF. Here the CDR3 DNA reads TGTGCCAGCAGCTTAGCCGGACAGGGCCAAGAGACCCAGTACTTC.

CDR3 in amino acids: CASSNYRGQPQHF. DNA of the CDR3: TGTGCCAGCAGCAATTACAGGGGTCAGCCCCAGCATTTT. The chain carries TRBV7-2 and TRBJ1-5, with TRBD1 matching over 7 bases. Germline CDR1 is SGHTA and CDR2 is FQGNSA. This CDR3 region has 13 residues. V gave up 5 bases and J gave up 6 bases; unmatched junction bases: 4.

The chain links TRBV5-4 to TRBJ2-3, with D unclear. The CDR3 contains 14 residues. Germline values: CDR1 SGHNT, CDR2 YYREEE (reference sequence). Trimming stripped 0 bases from V and 2 bases from J, with 7 bases between. CDR3 region: CASSLGHFTDTQYF. In DNA form, the CDR3 reads TGTGCCAGCAGCTTGGGACACTTCACAGATACGCAGTATTTT.

The J gene is TRBJ2-7, the V gene TRBV5-6, with 9 bases identical to TRBD2. The V and J ends lost 3 bases and 2 bases, in that order; junction bases with no gene match: 9. The CDR3 spans 16 residues. In germline, CDR1 is SGHDT, CDR2 YYEEEE. CDR3 sequence: CASSSTGTSRTYEQYF. The DNA for the CDR3 is TGTGCCAGCAGCTCGACCGGGACTAGCAGAACCTACGAGCAGTACTTC.

This chain connects TRBV5-3 to TRBJ2-1; 8 nucleotides agree with TRBD2. TRBV5-3 is treated as an ORF (open reading frame) with a function not yet certain. Trimming cost V 4 bases and J 1 base; bases outside gene matches: 4. The CDR3 runs to 15 residues. For the CDR3, the DNA is TGTGCCAGAAGCCCCTTAGCGGGATCCTACAATGAGCAGTTCTTC. Protein: CARSPLAGSYNEQFF.

V is TRBV27 and J is TRBJ2-7; 10 bases map to TRBD1. The germline CDR1 and CDR2 sequences are MNHEY and SMNVEV (reference sequence). Trimming cost V 4 bases and J 3 bases; bases outside gene matches: 6. The CDR3 sequence is 15 residues long. The CDR3: CASSSPGQGFYEQYF. In DNA form, the CDR3 reads TGTGCCAGCAGTTCGCCGGGACAGGGGTTCTACGAGCAGTACTTC.

This chain links TRBV6-1 with TRBJ2-7; 9 bases match TRBD1. Germline lookup yields CDR1 MNHNS and CDR2 SASEGT. V lost 3 bases to trimming and J lost 6 bases; unmatched junction nucleotides: 0. The CDR3 is 12 residues long. The chain's CDR3 is CASSETGGEQYF. The DNA for the CDR3 is TGTGCCAGCAGTGAGACAGGGGGCGAGCAGTACTTC.

The J gene is TRBJ2-3, the V gene TRBV4-1, with TRBD2 matching 8 bases. This CDR3 has 17 amino acids. CDR1 and CDR2 from the germline V gene are MGHRA and YSYEKL. Losses at the gene ends were 5 bases for V and 6 bases for J; bases not matched to a gene: 16. CDR3 sequence (DNA): TGCGCCAGCAGCTCCAATGGGCATGGACTAGCAGGGGATACGCAGTATTTT. Encoded protein: CASSSNGHGLAGDTQYF.

The sample holds one count of this clone. The rearrangement uses TRBV7-9 and TRBJ2-1; 9 bases are a match to TRBD2. Germline assignment: CDR1 SEHNR and CDR2 FQNEAQ (reference sequence). The CDR3 is 16 residues long. Trimming took 5 bases from V and 0 from J; bases not matched to a gene: 5. The CDR3 region is CASSLTAGGSYNEQFF. Here the CDR3 DNA reads TGTGCCAGCAGCCTCACAGCGGGAGGCTCCTACAATGAGCAGTTCTTC.

This chain connects TRBV19 to TRBJ2-2; 8 nucleotides line up with TRBD1. Germline V gives CDR1 LNHDA, CDR2 SQIVND (reference sequence). The CDR3 length is 18 residues. V was clipped by 4 bases and J by 11 bases; unmatched bases: 21. The DNA of the CDR3 is TGTGCCAGTAGTACGCAGGGGGCGCGTGATCAAGGGGTAGGAGAGCTGTTTTTT. Amino acid sequence: CASSTQGARDQGVGELFF.

This chain joins TRBV28 and TRBJ2-7; D gene ambiguous. Per the germline V gene, CDR1 is MDHEN and CDR2 is SYDVKM. The CDR3 covers 11 residues. Trimming took 2 bases from V and 4 from J, leaving 3 bases between them. The CDR3 DNA follows: TGTGCCAGCAGTTTACATTACGAGCAGTACTTC. This codes for CASSLHYEQYF.

The V call is TRBV7-3, the J call TRBJ2-2, with 9 bases that match TRBD2. The CDR3 totals 16 residues. V was clipped by 2 bases and J by 9 bases; unmatched bases: 10. Germline CDR1 is SGHTA and CDR2 is FQGTGA. Here the CDR3 reads CASSLPSAGGPRELFF. DNA for the CDR3: TGTGCCAGCAGCTTACCCTCTGCGGGAGGGCCCCGGGAGCTGTTTTTT. The variable domain in full, completed from reference TRBV7-3 and TRBJ2-2, reads GAGVSQTPSNKVTEKGKYVELRCDPISGHTALYWYRQSLGQGPEFLIYFQGTGAADDSGLPNDRFFAVRPEGSVSTLKIQRTERGDSAVYLCASSLPSAGGPRELFFGEGSRLTVL.

The V and J genes are TRBV19 and TRBJ2-1; 7 bases align to TRBD1. Germline values: CDR1 LNHDA, CDR2 SQIVND (reference sequence). The CDR3 has 13 amino acids. V dropped 2 bases and J dropped 14; count of bases not matched to a gene: 9. Here the CDR3 DNA reads TGTGCCAGTAGTATATCTCCGACAGGGAAAGAGTTCTTC. Translated: CASSISPTGKEFF.

The V gene is TRBV28, the J gene TRBJ1-2; no reliable D call. Germline-derived CDR1 and CDR2 are MDHEN and SYDVKM. Trimming left V 11 bases short and J 3 bases short, with 13 bases between. This CDR3 has 12 amino acids. The CDR3 is CAAVGLHYGYTF. DNA for the CDR3: TGTGCCGCCGTGGGCTTGCACTATGGCTACACCTTC.

V and J are TRBV5-1 and TRBJ1-1, with D maybe TRBD1 (6 bases). The germline gives CDR1 SGHRS, CDR2 YFSETQ. The CDR3 is 16 residues long. V lost 2 bases and J lost 0, with 14 bases in between. This CDR3 is CASSFQTGTLNTEAFF. CDR3 nucleotide sequence: TGCGCCAGCAGCTTCCAAACCGGGACACTGAACACTGAAGCTTTCTTT.

The chain uses TRBV11-3 and TRBJ2-7; 7 nucleotides agree with TRBD1. Losses at the gene ends were 5 bases for V and 5 bases for J; bases not matched to a gene: 3. Germline lookup yields CDR1 SGHNT and CDR2 YENEEA. The CDR3 is 12 residues long. The CDR3: CASSRGQDEQYF. The CDR3 DNA reads as TGTGCCAGCAGCCGCGGACAGGACGAGCAGTACTTC.